This T cell receptor beta chain was observed in a study of response to subunit inactivated influenza vaccine (dated by TCRdb to 2016 to 2018). Notes on the research overall: Deep quantitative T cell receptor repertoire profiling was used in the study to track responses to a trivalent subunit inactivated influenza vaccine. Paper-wide results and their limitations: The authors proposed that each seasonal influenza vaccination may bring in only a limited number of new T cells.

From the cysteine up to the phenylalanine, the CDR3 has a length of 13 residues. Only the CDR3 part of the read is kept: 39 bases, read in frame from the first base. V is clipped by 4 bases and J by 0 bases, and the sequence between their germline boundaries is 10 bases long. CDR1 and CDR2, per the germline V gene (reference sequence), are DFQATT and SNEGSKA. Regarding this clonotype: Its antigen specificity is not known. No much larger clone is present one base from it, and per-base qualities are unavailable.

Library method: RT-PCR. The run used an Illumina HiSeq 2500. Starting from the raw public reads, TCRdb applied fastp trimming at Q25, assembled clones with MiXCR and retained in-frame beta chains. All rows with the same CDR3 protein become a single entry with the most common DNA and genes. Within this sample are a few hundred thousand distinct CDR3 sequences, with around 13% of them counted one time only. Clones ranked in the top ten supply 11% of the sample. This specimen was PBMCs from blood, taken less than 13 days after vaccination. The chain was built from TRBV20-1 and TRBJ2-7; the D gene may be TRBD1 or TRBD2, since each aligns over 6 bases. The receptor was derived from a man aged 50-59 years who received an inactivated influenza vaccine. Donor details come from another sample of the same person, matched by shared clones. This receptor carries the CDR3 CSATRDTSYEQYF. In nucleotides, the sequence is TGCAGTGCTACGCGGGACACCTCCTACGAGCAGTACTTC.